A selection of T cell receptor beta chains follows, all from one sample in a study of T-cell memory formation after mild COVID-19. In TCRdb, the 5' RACE reads were re-called with MiXCR into one record per CDR3 protein. The data show around 510,000 distinct CDR3 sequences, roughly 22% seen once. Sequencing was performed on PBMCs or a T cell subset sorted from them (not recorded which). These receptors were collected from an adult woman who had mild COVID-19 (a few samples of this study predate the infection). Cell type and time point are not known. Each CDR3 is given with its conserved first and last residue. The order of the fields is V gene, clone size, J gene, D gene, CDR3 length, CDR3 DNA, CDR3 protein. A D gene is named only where the DNA matches it firmly. Only some rows state a clone size, as once, few, many or a class for expanded clones.

TRBV5-1	few	TRBJ2-5	TRBD1	16	TGCGCCAGCAGCCCCGGACAGGGTCTTAGGGGAGAGACCCAGTACTTC	CASSPGQGLRGETQYF
TRBV5-1	few	TRBJ2-3	.	14	TGCGCCAGCAGCTCCCCGGGGGTTACAGATACGCAGTATTTT	CASSSPGVTDTQYF
TRBV12-3/TRBV12-4	.	TRBJ2-4	TRBD1	17	TGTGCCAGCAGTTCAACCCCCGGGACAGGGGCAAAAAACATTCAGTACTTC	CASSSTPGTGAKNIQYF
TRBV28	.	TRBJ1-5	TRBD1	15	TGTGCCAGCAGACGCCCGGGACAGGGGAATCAGCCCCAGCATTTT	CASRRPGQGNQPQHF
TRBV20-1	few	TRBJ1-2	.	14	TGCAGTGCTTCTTACAGGGAAACAGTCTATGGCTACACCTTC	CSASYRETVYGYTF
TRBV30	.	TRBJ2-7	TRBD2	15	TGTGCCTGGAGGGCTAGCGGGGGGCATTCCTACGAGCAGTACTTC	CAWRASGGHSYEQYF
TRBV20-1	many	TRBJ2-7	.	12	TGCAGTGCTTTGGACACAGCCTACGAGCAGTACTTC	CSALDTAYEQYF
TRBV7-9	few	TRBJ2-2	TRBD1	16	TGTGCCAGCAGCGCCCAGGGGGCCCCGAACACCGGGGAGCTGTTTTTT	CASSAQGAPNTGELFF
TRBV6-5	.	TRBJ1-6	TRBD1	15	TGTGCCAGCAGTGCAGCCGGGACAGGGGTTTCACCCCTCCACTTT	CASSAAGTGVSPLHF
TRBV4-1	.	TRBJ2-2	.	17	TGCGCCAGCAGTCAGCCCCTAGGGGAGATCGGCACCGGGGAGCTGTTTTTT	CASSQPLGEIGTGELFF
TRBV12-3/TRBV12-4	.	TRBJ2-1	.	15	TGTGCCAGCAGTTTAGCGGCGGAGTGGGAGAGTGAGCAGTTCTTC	CASSLAAEWESEQFF
TRBV19	.	TRBJ2-2	.	15	TGTGCCAGTAGACCCTCCGTGGTGGGGACCGGGGAGCTGTTTTTT	CASRPSVVGTGELFF
TRBV12-5	.	TRBJ2-7	TRBD1	12	TGTGCTAGTGGTCCCCGGACAGGGAAGAAGTACTTC	CASGPRTGKKYF
TRBV7-9	few	TRBJ2-2	.	14	TGTGCCAGCAGCTTAGAGACCGGCTCCGGGGAGCTGTTTTTT	CASSLETGSGELFF
TRBV4-1	few	TRBJ2-7	.	15	TGCGCCAGCAGCCAGGAGACCAGGGGCTCCTACGAGCAGTACTTC	CASSQETRGSYEQYF
TRBV29-1	.	TRBJ2-1	TRBD2	13	TGCAGCGCTGGGACTAGCGTGAGAAATGAGCAGTTCTTC	CSAGTSVRNEQFF
TRBV5-1	few	TRBJ1-1	.	14	TGCGCCAGCAGCTTGGTGTTCTCGAACACTGAAGCTTTCTTT	CASSLVFSNTEAFF
TRBV7-2	few	TRBJ2-1	TRBD2	14	TGTGCCAGCAGAACCGGGACTAGCGTCGATGAGCAGTTCTTC	CASRTGTSVDEQFF
TRBV9	.	TRBJ2-1	TRBD1	16	TGTGCCAGCAGCGTAGGAGACAGGGGGGTTTACAATGAGCAGTTCTTC	CASSVGDRGVYNEQFF
TRBV5-4	few	TRBJ2-7	TRBD2	16	TGTGCCAGCAGCTTAGGGAGCGGGGGGGCCGCCTACGAGCAGTACTTC	CASSLGSGGAAYEQYF
TRBV20-1	.	TRBJ1-2	.	13	TGCAGTGCTAGACAGGACTTAGATTATGGCTACACCTTC	CSARQDLDYGYTF
TRBV4-1	.	TRBJ2-3	TRBD1	17	TGCGCCAGCAGCCAAGAGGGGACAGGGAGACGTACAGATACGCAGTATTTT	CASSQEGTGRRTDTQYF
TRBV5-1	.	TRBJ2-5	.	12	TGCGCCAGCAGCCCGCAAGAAGGGACCCAGTACTTC	CASSPQEGTQYF
TRBV6-8	.	TRBJ2-5	.	16	TGTGCCAGCAGTTACTCATGGCGGAGTGAACGGGAGACCCAGTACTTC	CASSYSWRSERETQYF
TRBV7-2	few	TRBJ2-3	TRBD2	16	TGTGCCAGCAGCTTAGGGCAGGACCCGGGGGGAGATACGCAGTATTTT	CASSLGQDPGGDTQYF
TRBV2	.	TRBJ1-5	.	12	TGTGCCAGCAGAGCAGACGGTCGACCCCAGCATTTT	CASRADGRPQHF
TRBV4-3	.	TRBJ1-6	.	15	TGCGCCAGCAGCCAAGATTGGATATCCAATTCACCCCTCCACTTT	CASSQDWISNSPLHF
TRBV5-1	few	TRBJ2-5	.	17	TGCGCCAGCAGACGGCAGGCGATAAGGAGCGCCCAAGAGACCCAGTACTTC	CASRRQAIRSAQETQYF
TRBV20-1	few	TRBJ2-7	.	12	TGCAGTGCTAAAGCGGGCCCTGGAGAGCAGTACTTC	CSAKAGPGEQYF
TRBV18	.	TRBJ2-3	.	14	TGTGCCAGCTCACGAGCGGGCAGCACAGATACGCAGTATTTT	CASSRAGSTDTQYF
TRBV7-3	few	TRBJ2-1	.	15	TGTGCCAGTAGTTCCGACGGGAGCTCCTACAATGAGCAGTTCTTC	CASSSDGSSYNEQFF
TRBV20-1	.	TRBJ1-2	TRBD1	13	TGCAGTGCTAGAGATGGCAGGGGGCCTGGCTACACCTTC	CSARDGRGPGYTF
TRBV24-1	.	TRBJ2-1	TRBD1	16	TGTGCCACCAGTGATTCAGGACAGGGGGTTTACAATGAGCAGTTCTTC	CATSDSGQGVYNEQFF
TRBV7-2	.	TRBJ1-1	.	12	TGTGCCAGCAGCTCACCGAGAACTGAAGCTTTCTTT	CASSSPRTEAFF
TRBV6-2/TRBV6-3	few	TRBJ2-7	.	17	TGTGCCAGCAGTTACGCCGGGAGCCGGGACCCCCAATACGAGCAGTACTTC	CASSYAGSRDPQYEQYF
TRBV5-1	.	TRBJ2-5	TRBD1	15	TGCGCCAGCAGCACCGGGGACAGGGGGCCGGAGACCCAGTACTTC	CASSTGDRGPETQYF
TRBV12-3/TRBV12-4	.	TRBJ2-4	TRBD2	16	TGTGCCAGCAGCCTGGGACTAGTCTGGGGCAAAAACATTCAGTACTTC	CASSLGLVWGKNIQYF
TRBV29-1	.	TRBJ2-1	TRBD2	14	TGCAGCGTCGAACCGGGACTAGCTTATCATGAGCAGTTCTTC	CSVEPGLAYHEQFF
TRBV5-1	few	TRBJ1-6	.	15	TGCGCCAGCAGCTTGGAACGGGGAGGAAATTCACCCCTCCACTTT	CASSLERGGNSPLHF
TRBV2	.	TRBJ2-2	TRBD1	14	TGTGCCAGCCATCGGACAGGGCGTACCGGGGAGCTGTTTTTT	CASHRTGRTGELFF
TRBV29-1	.	TRBJ2-7	.	11	TGCAGCGTTGAGAGGGGCTACGAGCAGTACTTC	CSVERGYEQYF
TRBV18	few	TRBJ1-3	.	17	TGTGCCAGCTCCCGACAAGGAGGGCCAAGGGCTGGAAACACCATATATTTT	CASSRQGGPRAGNTIYF
TRBV12-5	few	TRBJ2-2	.	16	TGTGCTAGTGGTTTGGGGGGGAAGGCGAACACCGGGGAGCTGTTTTTT	CASGLGGKANTGELFF
TRBV12-3/TRBV12-4	many	TRBJ2-5	.	11	TGTGCCAGCAGTCCCCGGGAGACCCAGTACTTC	CASSPRETQYF
TRBV7-6	few	TRBJ1-1	.	14	TGTGCCAGCAGCTCGGGACTGGAGAACACTGAAGCTTTCTTT	CASSSGLENTEAFF
TRBV12-3/TRBV12-4	.	TRBJ1-2	.	11	TGTGCCACCGGGACATCCTATGGCTACACCTTC	CATGTSYGYTF
TRBV7-3	.	TRBJ1-2	TRBD1	17	TGTGCCAGCAGCTTATCGCCGCCTGGGACAGGGGTTTATGGCTACACCTTC	CASSLSPPGTGVYGYTF
TRBV2	.	TRBJ2-1	TRBD2	13	TGTGCCACAAACTGGCGGGAGGTTGATGAGCAGTTCTTC	CATNWREVDEQFF
TRBV30	few	TRBJ2-7	.	14	TGTGCCTGGAGTGTGGGCGGGATGACCTACGAGCAGTACTTC	CAWSVGGMTYEQYF